This is a list of T cell receptor beta chains from one sample in a study of T cell responses to AZD1222 COVID-19 vaccine. Profiling relied on immunoSEQ multiplex PCR, and the TCRdb table lists in-frame clones only, not all of them. The sample includes 80,000 or so clones, approximately 85% seen only once; the top ten take 10%. This specimen consisted of peripheral blood, obtained 28 days after the second AZD1222 dose. Receptors originate from an adult who received the AZD1222 COVID-19 vaccine. The CDR3 runs from the conserved cysteine through the conserved F or W. Fields, in order: clone size, J gene, CDR3 length, D gene, V gene, CDR3 DNA, CDR3 protein. D genes are given only for firm matches. A clone size is listed for some rows: how often the clone was seen (once, few, many), or a class if it is expanded.

>-|TRBJ1-4|15|-|TRBV7-2
TGTGCCAGCAGCCAATCACATGCAACTAATGAAAAACTGTTTTTT
CASSQSHATNEKLFF
>few|TRBJ1-2|16|-|TRBV7-9
TGTGCCAGCAGCCACCCTCCCCAGGGTACTAACTATGGCTACACCTTC
CASSHPPQGTNYGYTF
>few|TRBJ1-2|13|TRBD1|TRBV19
TGTGCCAGTAGCGGCGGACAGGGGTATGGCTACACCTTC
CASSGGQGYGYTF
>-|TRBJ1-2|15|-|TRBV7-2
TGTGCCAGCAGCAGCACCCCACCGGGAGAACGGGGCTACACCTTC
CASSSTPPGERGYTF
>-|TRBJ1-2|15|-|TRBV5-4
TGTGCCAGCAGCTTGGAATTGGGTGTAAACTATGGCTACACCTTC
CASSLELGVNYGYTF
>-|TRBJ1-2|12|-|TRBV18
TGTGCCAGCTCACCAAAGGGGAGTGGCTACACCTTC
CASSPKGSGYTF
>-|TRBJ1-6|14|-|TRBV19
TGTGCCAGTAGTCCAGGAGTCGATAATTCACCCCTCCACTTT
CASSPGVDNSPLHF
>-|TRBJ2-7|15|TRBD1|TRBV6-5
TGTGCCAGCATGGTTTATTTACAGGGGGCCTACGAGCAGTACTTC
CASMVYLQGAYEQYF
>-|TRBJ2-5|16|-|TRBV5-6
TGTGCCAGCAGCTTCGGCATGAGGACCACACAAGAGACCCAGTACTTC
CASSFGMRTTQETQYF
>-|TRBJ2-7|14|-|TRBV14
TGTGCCAGCAGCCAAGAGCTCGGCGGAAGCAGACAGTACTTC
CASSQELGGSRQYF
>-|TRBJ1-1|17|TRBD1|TRBV28
TGTGCCAGCAGTTCCCATAGGACAGGCCTAATGAACACTGAAGCTTTCTTT
CASSSHRTGLMNTEAFF
>-|TRBJ1-4|14|-|TRBV5-5
TGTGCCAGCAGCTTGGACGGGTCCAATGAAAAACTGTTTTTT
CASSLDGSNEKLFF
>-|TRBJ2-5|18|TRBD1|TRBV7-8
TGTGCCAGCAGCGCAGGGGGATCAGGACAGTTTCCCCCAGAGACCCAGTACTTC
CASSAGGSGQFPPETQYF
>-|TRBJ1-2|11|TRBD1|TRBV19
TGTGCCAGTGCGACCGGACAGGGACCGCCCTTC
CASATGQGPPF
>-|TRBJ2-1|15|-|TRBV3-1/TRBV3-2
TGTGCCAGCAGTCCGGACGGCAGCTCCTACAATGAGCAGTTCTTC
CASSPDGSSYNEQFF
>-|TRBJ1-1|13|-|TRBV6-5
TGTGCCAGCAGGACACCAGTGGGCACTGAAGCTTTCTTT
CASRTPVGTEAFF
>-|TRBJ1-2|13|-|TRBV30
TGTGCCTGGAGTCTCTACCGGAACTATGGCTACACCTTC
CAWSLYRNYGYTF
>-|TRBJ1-5|14|TRBD1|TRBV10-2
TGCGCCAGCAGTGCGGGACAGGGGTCTCAGCCCCAGCATTTT
CASSAGQGSQPQHF
>-|TRBJ1-2|12|-|TRBV2
TGTGCCAGCAGGGACCACAACTATGGCTACACCTTC
CASRDHNYGYTF
>-|TRBJ2-7|14|-|TRBV27
TGTGCCAGCAGTATAGGAGGGATCCCCTACGAGCAGTACTTC
CASSIGGIPYEQYF
>-|TRBJ2-1|15|-|TRBV28
TGTGCCAGCAGTTTACCCTCCGACTACTACAATGAGCAGTTCTTC
CASSLPSDYYNEQFF
>-|TRBJ1-1|16|-|TRBV6-5
TGTGCCAGCAGTTACTCTAGCTGGCAAGATCGCACTGAAGCTTTCTTT
CASSYSSWQDRTEAFF
>-|TRBJ1-6|13|TRBD1|TRBV29-1
TGCAGCGTTGGGACAGGCGCGTCTTCACCCCTCCACTTT
CSVGTGASSPLHF
>-|TRBJ2-1|12|-|TRBV3-1/TRBV3-2
TGTGCCAGCAGCCAAGATTTCTATGAGCAGTTCTTC
CASSQDFYEQFF
>-|TRBJ2-5|16|-|TRBV27
TGTGCCAGCAGTCAAAGACGATCCCTGGGGCAAGAGACCCAGTACTTC
CASSQRRSLGQETQYF
>-|TRBJ1-6|12|-|TRBV6-1
TGTGCCAGCAGTGAAGGGGGAGCCCCGGTACACTTT
CASSEGGAPVHF
>-|TRBJ1-5|12|TRBD1|TRBV10-3
TGTGCCATCAGGGACAGGGATCAGCCCCAGCATTTT
CAIRDRDQPQHF
>-|TRBJ2-7|15|TRBD1|TRBV7-9
TGTGCCAGCAGTTCTTCCCTCGGGACAGCGAACGAGCAGTACTTC
CASSSSLGTANEQYF
>-|TRBJ1-2|13|-|TRBV5-1
TGCGCCAGCAGCGACGCGGGGAACTATGGCTACACCTTC
CASSDAGNYGYTF